A single sample gave rise to the 5 T cell receptor beta chains below, sequenced in a study of blood T cells in healthy people across ages. Primed by a sample-barcoded 5' primer and a J-beta primer mix, a second PCR proceeded for roughly 6 to 12 cycles. In TCRdb, the 5' RACE reads were re-called with MiXCR into one record per CDR3 protein. The table shows hundreds of thousands of distinct CDR3 sequences, with more than 55% occurring only once. Sequences were obtained from blood. These receptors all come from a man between 40 and 49 years old in good health.

The genes are TRBV5-5 and TRBJ2-5; D perhaps matches TRBD1 (6 bases). The CDR3 is 13 amino acids. The germline gives CDR1 SGHKS, CDR2 YYEKEE (reference sequence). V gave up 5 bases and J gave up 5 bases, with 13 bases separating them. CDR3: CASSSGAVETQYF. CDR3 nucleotide sequence: TGTGCCAGCAGTTCAGGGGCGGTGGAGACCCAGTACTTC.

This clonotype was detected only a few times. The rearrangement joins TRBV12-3 or TRBV12-4 to TRBJ2-7; D gene unclear. V dropped 2 bases and J dropped 1 base, with 9 bases sitting between them. There are 14 residues in the CDR3. For the CDR3, the DNA is TGTGCCAGCAGTTTATCTTCGACTTCCTACGAGCAGTACTTC. As protein: CASSLSSTSYEQYF.

The chain combines TRBV9 with TRBJ2-5, with a weak D call TRBD1 (6 bases). V dropped 0 bases and J dropped 4 bases, with 13 bases sitting between them. The germline V gene encodes CDR1 SGDLS and CDR2 YYNGEE. CDR3 length: 15 residues. The CDR3 loop reads CASSVGGPQRETQYF. The CDR3 DNA is TGTGCCAGCAGCGTAGGGGGGCCTCAAAGAGAGACCCAGTACTTC.

The table lists this clonotype with a count of one. The chain links TRBV2 to TRBJ2-2, with 9 bases identical to TRBD2. The germline CDR1 and CDR2 sequences are SNHLY and FYNNEI. This CDR3 comprises 14 residues. V lost 2 bases, J lost 8 bases, and 3 bases stayed unmatched. The CDR3 here is CASSELAGWGELFF. Written as DNA, the CDR3 is TGTGCCAGCAGTGAACTAGCGGGGTGGGGGGAGCTGTTTTTT.

The chain employs TRBV4-1 and TRBJ2-1, with 7 bases aligning to TRBD2. The CDR3 covers 18 residues. Unmatched junction bases numbered 15, after V lost 3 bases and J lost 4 bases. Germline CDR1 reads MGHRA; CDR2 reads YSYEKL. The CDR3 sequence is CASSQPADGAGHYNEQFF. In nucleotides, the CDR3 is TGCGCCAGCAGCCAGCCGGCTGACGGAGCGGGGCATTACAATGAGCAGTTCTTC.